A single sample is the source of the 3 T cell receptor beta chains below, sequenced in a study of blood T cell repertoires in COVID-19. Assay used: immunoSEQ multiplex PCR; TCRdb lists only in-frame clones, some missing. The data contain 200,000 to 250,000 clones, 70% to 90% of them singletons. The sequencing sample was made of peripheral blood. The receptors shown here come from a woman in her forties or fifties with active or convalescent COVID-19.

J is TRBJ1-5 and V is TRBV6-5, with 8 positions matching TRBD1. Germline V CDR1 and CDR2: MNHEY, SVGAGI. CDR3 length equals 14 residues. The V and J ends lost 6 bases and 6 bases, in that order; junction bases with no gene match: 7. The CDR3: CASSLTGGIQPQHF. In nucleotides, the CDR3 is TGTGCCAGCAGCCTAACAGGGGGGATTCAGCCCCAGCATTTT.

The chain has TRBV24-1 and TRBJ2-5, with 11 bases identical to TRBD1. The V and J ends lost 7 bases and 4 bases, in that order; junction bases with no gene match: 7. Germline V gives CDR1 KGHDR, CDR2 SFDVKD. There are 15 residues in the CDR3. The CDR3 nucleotides are TGTGCCACCAGCCCCGGACAGGGGGCGCGAGAGACCCAGTACTTC. It codes for CATSPGQGARETQYF.

The rearrangement joins TRBV24-1 to TRBJ1-2; D not certain. There are 13 residues in the CDR3. Germline CDR1 reads KGHDR; CDR2 reads SFDVKD. The V end lost 3 bases, the J end lost 4 bases, and 8 bases lay between the germline ends. The chain's CDR3 is CATSDPQIYGYTF. The CDR3 coding sequence is TGTGCCACCAGTGATCCTCAGATCTATGGCTACACCTTC.